The rows below give T cell receptor beta chains drawn from one sample of a study of cytomegalovirus exposure and HLA in healthy donors. Using immunoSEQ multiplex PCR, the repertoire was profiled, and TCRdb retains in-frame clones only, with some absent. The sample consists of some 150,000 clones, 82% of them appearing once. Sequenced input: PBMCs. Receptor source: a woman aged 45 to 65 in good health and CMV-seropositive. The CDR3 runs from the conserved cysteine through the conserved F or W. A D gene is named only where the DNA matches it firmly.

J gene: TRBJ2-3
D gene: .
V gene: TRBV4-1
CDR3 DNA: TGCGCCAGCAGCCAACGGGACTTCAACACAGATACGCAGTATTTT
CDR3 protein: CASSQRDFNTDTQYF

J gene: TRBJ1-3
D gene: .
V gene: TRBV7-3
CDR3 DNA: TGTGCCAGCAGCCGATGGACAGTCGTTTTT
CDR3 protein: CASSRWTVVF

J gene: TRBJ1-4
D gene: .
V gene: TRBV10-3
CDR3 DNA: TGTGCCATCAGTGAGCGCCTAGGGGCAACTAATGAAAAACTGTTTTTT
CDR3 protein: CAISERLGATNEKLFF

J gene: TRBJ1-2
D gene: .
V gene: TRBV27
CDR3 DNA: TGTGCCAGCAGTTTAAGGGGGTTAGGGTCTGATGGCTACACCTTC
CDR3 protein: CASSLRGLGSDGYTF

J gene: TRBJ2-3
D gene: TRBD2
V gene: TRBV7-6
CDR3 DNA: TGTGCCAGCAGCTTGGGACTAGCGCAAGATGGCACAGATACGCAGTATTTT
CDR3 protein: CASSLGLAQDGTDTQYF

J gene: TRBJ2-5
D gene: TRBD2
V gene: TRBV5-6
CDR3 DNA: TGTGCCAGCAGTTATAGCGGGATCGCCTCGACCCAGTACTTC
CDR3 protein: CASSYSGIASTQYF

J gene: TRBJ1-1
D gene: .
V gene: TRBV2
CDR3 DNA: TGTGCCACGCCACAAAATCCAAACACTGAAGCTTTCTTT
CDR3 protein: CATPQNPNTEAFF

J gene: TRBJ1-6
D gene: .
V gene: TRBV6-1
CDR3 DNA: TGTGCCAGCCGAGGAGTCGGCAATTCACCCCTCCACTTT
CDR3 protein: CASRGVGNSPLHF

J gene: TRBJ2-3
D gene: .
V gene: TRBV5-1
CDR3 DNA: TGCGCCAGCAGCTCGATCCGCGGGGGCGGGGTCACAGATACGCAGTATTTT
CDR3 protein: CASSSIRGGGVTDTQYF

J gene: TRBJ1-4
D gene: TRBD1
V gene: TRBV7-2
CDR3 DNA: TGTGCCAGCAGCTTTGGACAGGGGAATGAAAAACTGTTTTTT
CDR3 protein: CASSFGQGNEKLFF

J gene: TRBJ2-3
D gene: .
V gene: TRBV6-5
CDR3 DNA: TGTGCCAGCAAGCGGACAGCTAGCACAGATACGCAGTATTTT
CDR3 protein: CASKRTASTDTQYF

J gene: TRBJ1-2
D gene: TRBD1
V gene: TRBV7-9
CDR3 DNA: TGTTCCAGCAGCCCCTTACCCGGGACAGGGGGCGACGGCTACACCTTC
CDR3 protein: CSSSPLPGTGGDGYTF